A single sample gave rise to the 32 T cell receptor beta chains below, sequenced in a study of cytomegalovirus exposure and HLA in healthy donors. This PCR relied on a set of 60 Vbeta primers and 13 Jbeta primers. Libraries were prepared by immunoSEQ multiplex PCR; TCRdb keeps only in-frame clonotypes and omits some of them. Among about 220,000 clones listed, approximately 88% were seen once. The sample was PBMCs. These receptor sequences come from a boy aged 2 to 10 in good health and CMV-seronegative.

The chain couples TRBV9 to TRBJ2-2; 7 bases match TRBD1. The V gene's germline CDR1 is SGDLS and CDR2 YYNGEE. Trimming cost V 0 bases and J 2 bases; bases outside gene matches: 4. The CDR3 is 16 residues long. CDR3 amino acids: CASSVGGQTNTGELFF. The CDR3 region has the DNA TGTGCCAGCAGCGTAGGGGGACAGACAAACACCGGGGAGCTGTTTTTT. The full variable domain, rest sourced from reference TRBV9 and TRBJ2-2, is DSGVTQTPKHLITATGQRVTLRCSPRSGDLSVYWYQQSLDQGLQFLIQYYNGEERAKGNILERFSAQQFPDLHSELNLSSLELGDSALYFCASSVGGQTNTGELFFGEGSRLTVL.

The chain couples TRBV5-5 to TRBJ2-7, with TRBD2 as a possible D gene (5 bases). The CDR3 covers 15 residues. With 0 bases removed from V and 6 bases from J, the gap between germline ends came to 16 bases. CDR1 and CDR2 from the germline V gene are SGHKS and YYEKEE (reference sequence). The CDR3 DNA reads TGTGCCAGCAGCTTGGAAGCGGCTGCCCTGGCCGAGCAGTACTTC. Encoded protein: CASSLEAAALAEQYF.

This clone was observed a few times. The CDR3 loop reads CASRSRGSTEAFF. As DNA, the CDR3 is TGTGCCAGCAGAAGTCGGGGAAGCACTGAAGCTTTCTTT. The chain couples TRBV5-4 to TRBJ1-1; D call uncertain. The V and J ends lost 5 bases and 4 bases respectively, with 12 bases between them. Looked up from germline, CDR1 is SGHNT and CDR2 is YYREEE (reference sequence). This CDR3 is 13 amino acids long.

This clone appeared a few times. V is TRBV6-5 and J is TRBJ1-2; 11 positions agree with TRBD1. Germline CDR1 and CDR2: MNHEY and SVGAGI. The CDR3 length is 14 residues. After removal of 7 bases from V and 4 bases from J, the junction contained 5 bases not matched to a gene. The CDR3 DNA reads TGTGCCAGCACCGGACAGGGGGCCTTCTATGGCTACACCTTC. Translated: CASTGQGAFYGYTF.

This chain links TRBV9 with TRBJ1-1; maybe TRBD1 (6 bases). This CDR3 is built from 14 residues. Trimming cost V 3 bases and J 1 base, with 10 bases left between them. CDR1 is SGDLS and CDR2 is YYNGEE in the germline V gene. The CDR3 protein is CASSDRDKNTEAFF. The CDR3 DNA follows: TGTGCCAGCAGCGACCGGGACAAGAACACTGAAGCTTTCTTT.

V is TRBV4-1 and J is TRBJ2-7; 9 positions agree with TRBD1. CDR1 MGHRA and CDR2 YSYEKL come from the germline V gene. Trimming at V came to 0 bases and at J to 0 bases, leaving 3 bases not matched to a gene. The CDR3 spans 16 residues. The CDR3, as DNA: TGCGCCAGCAGCCAAGATACGGACAGGGGCTCCTACGAGCAGTACTTC. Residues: CASSQDTDRGSYEQYF.

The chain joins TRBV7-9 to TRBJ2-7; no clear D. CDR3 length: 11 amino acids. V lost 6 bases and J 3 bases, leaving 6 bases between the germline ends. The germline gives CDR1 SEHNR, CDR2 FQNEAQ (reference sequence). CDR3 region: CASRALYEQYF. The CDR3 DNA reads TGTGCCAGCAGGGCCCTCTACGAGCAGTACTTC.

The CDR3 DNA sequence: TGTGCCAGCAGCGGAGTTCCCCGGGACAGTGGGATCTACGAGCAGTACTTC. Translating it yields CASSGVPRDSGIYEQYF. J is TRBJ2-7 and V is TRBV13, with 7 bases lining up with TRBD1. V was clipped by 5 bases and J by 3 bases; unmatched bases: 16. The CDR3 sequence is 17 residues long. CDR1 PRHDT and CDR2 FYEKMQ come from the germline V gene (reference sequence).

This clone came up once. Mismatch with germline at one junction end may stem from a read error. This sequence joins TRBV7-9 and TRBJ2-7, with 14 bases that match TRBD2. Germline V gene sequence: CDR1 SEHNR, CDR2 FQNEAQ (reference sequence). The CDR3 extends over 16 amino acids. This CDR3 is CSSRGLAGEQAYEQYF. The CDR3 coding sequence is TGTTCCAGCAGGGGACTAGCGGGAGAACAGGCCTACGAGCAGTACTTC.

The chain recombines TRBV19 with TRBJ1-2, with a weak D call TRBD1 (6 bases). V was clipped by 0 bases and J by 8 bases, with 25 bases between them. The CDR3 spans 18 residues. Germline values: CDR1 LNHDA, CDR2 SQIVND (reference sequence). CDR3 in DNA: TGTGCCAGTAGTATAGATCTTCTCGGCGGGGGCGCGTGGAGAGGCTACACCTTC. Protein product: CASSIDLLGGGAWRGYTF.

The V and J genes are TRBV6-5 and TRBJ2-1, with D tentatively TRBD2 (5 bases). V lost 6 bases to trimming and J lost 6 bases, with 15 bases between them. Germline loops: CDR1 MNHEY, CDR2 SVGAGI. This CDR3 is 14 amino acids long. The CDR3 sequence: CASRLGLRANEQFF. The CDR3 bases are TGTGCCAGCAGGCTAGGACTTAGGGCCAATGAGCAGTTCTTC.

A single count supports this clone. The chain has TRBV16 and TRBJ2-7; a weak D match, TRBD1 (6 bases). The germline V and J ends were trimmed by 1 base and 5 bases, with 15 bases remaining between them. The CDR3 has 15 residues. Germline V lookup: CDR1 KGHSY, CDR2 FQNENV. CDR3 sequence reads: CASSQFFRGGHEQYF. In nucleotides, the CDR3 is TGTGCCAGCAGCCAATTCTTCAGGGGTGGGCACGAGCAGTACTTC.

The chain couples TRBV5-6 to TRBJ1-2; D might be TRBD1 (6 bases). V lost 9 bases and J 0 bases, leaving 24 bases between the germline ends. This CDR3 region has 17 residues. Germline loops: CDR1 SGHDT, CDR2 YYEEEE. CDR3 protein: CATRGRGNRPANYGYTF. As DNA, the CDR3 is TGTGCCACCAGGGGCCGGGGGAACCGGCCCGCTAACTATGGCTACACCTTC. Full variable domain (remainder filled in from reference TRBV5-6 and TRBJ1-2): DAGVTQSPTHLIKTRGQQVTLRCSPKSGHDTVSWYQQALGQGPQFIFQYYEEEERQRGNFPDRFSGHQFPNYSSELNVNALLLGDSALYLCATRGRGNRPANYGYTFGSGTRLTVV.

The CDR3 nucleotides read TGTGCCAGCGGGGCTAGGGGGCAGTACTTC. The encoded protein is CASGARGQYF. The chain carries TRBV6-6 and TRBJ2-7; the D gene is possibly TRBD1 (5 bases). V lost 8 bases and J 9 bases, leaving 11 bases between the germline ends. Germline loops: CDR1 MNHNY, CDR2 SVGAGI (reference sequence). The CDR3 is 10 residues long.

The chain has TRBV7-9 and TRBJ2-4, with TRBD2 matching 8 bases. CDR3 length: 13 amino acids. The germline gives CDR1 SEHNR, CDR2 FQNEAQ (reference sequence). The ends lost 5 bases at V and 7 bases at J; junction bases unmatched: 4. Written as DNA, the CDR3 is TGTGCCAGCAGCCTCGGGGGGGGGAACATTCAGTACTTC. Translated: CASSLGGGNIQYF.

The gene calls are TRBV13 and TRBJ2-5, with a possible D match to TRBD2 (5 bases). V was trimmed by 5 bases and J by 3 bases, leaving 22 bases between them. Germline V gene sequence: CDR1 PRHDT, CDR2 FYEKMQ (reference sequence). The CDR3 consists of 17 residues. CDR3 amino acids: CASSVTSPNDFKETQYF. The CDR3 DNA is TGTGCCAGCAGCGTTACTAGTCCTAATGACTTCAAAGAGACCCAGTACTTC.

The CDR3 DNA sequence: TGTGCCAGCAGTGACTATATTCGGAGCGGTCCAGGTACGCAGTATTTT. Translated: CASSDYIRSGPGTQYF. The chain joins TRBV6-4 to TRBJ2-3; the D gene is possibly TRBD2 (5 bases). The CDR3 is 16 residues long. Trimming pared 1 base from V and 8 bases from J, leaving 19 bases between. The germline CDR1 and CDR2 sequences are MRHNA and SNTAGT.

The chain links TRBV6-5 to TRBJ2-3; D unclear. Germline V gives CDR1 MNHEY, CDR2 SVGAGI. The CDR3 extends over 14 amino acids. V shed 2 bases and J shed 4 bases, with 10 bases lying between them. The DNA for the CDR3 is TGTGCCAGCAGTTACGCCAGGTGGTCAGATACGCAGTATTTT. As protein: CASSYARWSDTQYF.

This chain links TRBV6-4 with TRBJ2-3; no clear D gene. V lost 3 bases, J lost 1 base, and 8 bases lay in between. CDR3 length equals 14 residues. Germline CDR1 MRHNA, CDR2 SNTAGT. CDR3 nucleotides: TGTGCCAGCAGTGAAGAGGTGGGCACAGATACGCAGTATTTT. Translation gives CASSEEVGTDTQYF.

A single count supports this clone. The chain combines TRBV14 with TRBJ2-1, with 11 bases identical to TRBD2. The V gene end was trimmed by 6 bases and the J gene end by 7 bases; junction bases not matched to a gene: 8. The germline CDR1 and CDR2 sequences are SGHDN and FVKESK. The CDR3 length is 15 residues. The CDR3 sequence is CASSSRTSGWNEQFF. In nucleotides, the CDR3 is TGTGCCAGCAGTTCCAGGACTAGCGGGTGGAATGAGCAGTTCTTC.

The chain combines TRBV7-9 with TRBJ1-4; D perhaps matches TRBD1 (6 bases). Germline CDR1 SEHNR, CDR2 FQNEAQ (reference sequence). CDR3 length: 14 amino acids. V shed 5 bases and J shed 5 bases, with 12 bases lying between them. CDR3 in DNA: TGTGCCAGCAGCCCAGACAGGATAAATGAAAAACTGTTTTTT. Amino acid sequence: CASSPDRINEKLFF.

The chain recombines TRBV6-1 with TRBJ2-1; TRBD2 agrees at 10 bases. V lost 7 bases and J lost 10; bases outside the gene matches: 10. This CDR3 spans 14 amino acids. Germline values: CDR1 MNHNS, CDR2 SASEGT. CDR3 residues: CASNPSGSYGEQFF. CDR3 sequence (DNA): TGTGCCAGCAACCCTAGCGGGAGTTATGGAGAGCAGTTCTTC.

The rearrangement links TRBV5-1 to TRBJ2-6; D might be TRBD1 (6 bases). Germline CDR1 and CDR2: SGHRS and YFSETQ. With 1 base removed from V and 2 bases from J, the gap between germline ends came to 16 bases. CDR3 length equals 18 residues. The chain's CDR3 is CASSLTIYREAGANVLTF. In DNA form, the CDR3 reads TGCGCCAGCAGCTTGACGATTTACAGGGAAGCTGGGGCCAACGTCCTGACTTTC. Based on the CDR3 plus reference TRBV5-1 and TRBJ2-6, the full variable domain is KAGVTQTPRYLIKTRGQQVTLSCSPISGHRSVSWYQQTPGQGLQFLFEYFSETQRNKGNFPGRFSGRQFSNSRSEMNVSTLELGDSALYLCASSLTIYREAGANVLTFGAGSRLTVL.

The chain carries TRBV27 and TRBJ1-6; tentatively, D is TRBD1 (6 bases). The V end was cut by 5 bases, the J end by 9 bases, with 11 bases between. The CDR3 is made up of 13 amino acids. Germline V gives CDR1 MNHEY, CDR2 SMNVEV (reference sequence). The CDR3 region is CASSPLGGSPLHF. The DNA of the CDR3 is TGTGCCAGCAGTCCCCTAGGGGGTTCACCCCTCCACTTT.

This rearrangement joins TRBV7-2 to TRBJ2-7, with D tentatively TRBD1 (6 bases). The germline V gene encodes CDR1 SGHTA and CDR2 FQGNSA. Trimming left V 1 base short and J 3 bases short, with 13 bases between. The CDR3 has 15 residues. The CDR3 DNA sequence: TGTGCCAGCAGCTTAGGTTCAGGGGCTAACTACGAGCAGTACTTC. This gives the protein CASSLGSGANYEQYF.

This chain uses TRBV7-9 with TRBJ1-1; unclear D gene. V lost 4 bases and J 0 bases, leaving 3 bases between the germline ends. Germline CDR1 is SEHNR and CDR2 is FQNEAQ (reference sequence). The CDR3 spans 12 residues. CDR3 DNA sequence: TGTGCCAGCAGCTCTATGAACACTGAAGCTTTCTTT. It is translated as CASSSMNTEAFF.

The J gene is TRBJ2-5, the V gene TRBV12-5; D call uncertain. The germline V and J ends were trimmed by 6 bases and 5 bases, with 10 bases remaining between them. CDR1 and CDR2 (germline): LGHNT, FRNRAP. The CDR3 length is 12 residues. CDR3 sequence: CASGKTRETQYF. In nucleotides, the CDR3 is TGTGCTAGTGGAAAAACCCGGGAGACCCAGTACTTC.

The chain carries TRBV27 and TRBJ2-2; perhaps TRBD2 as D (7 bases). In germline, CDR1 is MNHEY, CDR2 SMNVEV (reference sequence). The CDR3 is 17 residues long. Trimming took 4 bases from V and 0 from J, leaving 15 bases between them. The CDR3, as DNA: TGTGCCAGCAGTTCCGACACGGGGGGCACGAACACCGGGGAGCTGTTTTTT. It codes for CASSSDTGGTNTGELFF.

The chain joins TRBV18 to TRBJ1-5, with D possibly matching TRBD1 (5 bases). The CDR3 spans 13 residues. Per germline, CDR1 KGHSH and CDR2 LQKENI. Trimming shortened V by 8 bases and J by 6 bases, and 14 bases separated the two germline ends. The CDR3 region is CASQGPEGQPQHF. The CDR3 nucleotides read TGTGCCAGCCAGGGCCCTGAAGGTCAGCCCCAGCATTTT.

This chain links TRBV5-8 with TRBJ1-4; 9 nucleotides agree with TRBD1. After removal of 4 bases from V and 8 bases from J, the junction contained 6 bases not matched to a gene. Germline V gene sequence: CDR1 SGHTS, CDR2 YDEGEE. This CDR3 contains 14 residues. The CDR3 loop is CASSTGTGTEKLFF. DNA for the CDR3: TGTGCCAGCAGCACCGGGACAGGGACCGAAAAACTGTTTTTT.

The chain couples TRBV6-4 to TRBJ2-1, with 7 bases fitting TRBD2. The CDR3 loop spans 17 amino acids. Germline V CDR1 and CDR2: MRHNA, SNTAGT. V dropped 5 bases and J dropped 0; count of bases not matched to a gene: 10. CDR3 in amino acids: CASSSHPGTNSYNEQFF. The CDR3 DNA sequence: TGTGCCAGCAGTAGCCATCCGGGGACTAACTCCTACAATGAGCAGTTCTTC.

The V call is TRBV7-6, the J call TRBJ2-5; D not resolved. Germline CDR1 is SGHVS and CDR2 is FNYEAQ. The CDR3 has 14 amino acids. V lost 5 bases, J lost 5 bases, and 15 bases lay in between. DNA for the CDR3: TGTGCCAGCAGCCCCCCCGCCCGGGTGGAGACCCAGTACTTC. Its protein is CASSPPARVETQYF.